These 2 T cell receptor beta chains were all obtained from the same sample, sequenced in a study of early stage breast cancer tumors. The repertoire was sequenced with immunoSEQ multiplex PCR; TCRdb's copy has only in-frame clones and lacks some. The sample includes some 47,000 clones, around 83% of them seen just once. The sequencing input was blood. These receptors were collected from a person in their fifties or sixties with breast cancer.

In DNA form, the CDR3 reads TGTGCCAGCAGCCCCGACAGGGGGTATTTCGCCTACGAGCAGTACTTC. Its translation is CASSPDRGYFAYEQYF. The V and J genes are TRBV5-8 and TRBJ2-7; 9 nucleotides agree with TRBD1. V dropped 4 bases and J dropped 2; count of bases not matched to a gene: 10. The CDR3 has 16 amino acids. Germline V lookup: CDR1 SGHTS, CDR2 YDEGEE.

The CDR3 sequence: CASSSAEQGPSYEQYF. The CDR3 DNA reads TGTGCCAGCAGCTCTGCTGAACAGGGTCCCTCCTACGAGCAGTACTTC. The chain has TRBV7-9 and TRBJ2-7; possible D gene TRBD1, 6 bases. Trimming stripped 4 bases from V and 0 bases from J, with 16 bases between. This CDR3 has 16 residues. Germline V gives CDR1 SEHNR, CDR2 FQNEAQ (reference sequence).